These 13 T cell receptor beta chains were sequenced from one sample in a study of blood T cell repertoires in COVID-19. Method: immunoSEQ multiplex PCR; TCRdb's copy keeps in-frame clones and lacks some. The profile shows approximately 440,000 clones, about 92% of them singletons. The sample consisted of PBMCs or T cells enriched from blood (not recorded which). All receptors derive from a man between 18 and 35 years old who had recovered from COVID-19.

This chain links TRBV27 with TRBJ1-1; D remains ambiguous. Germline V gives CDR1 MNHEY, CDR2 SMNVEV (reference sequence). Trimming left V 4 bases short and J 5 bases short, with 11 bases between. This CDR3 contains 13 residues. DNA of the CDR3: TGTGCCAGCAGTTGGCGGGGTGGGACTGAAGCTTTCTTT. It specifies CASSWRGGTEAFF.

This clone was detected only a few times. The chain has TRBV19 and TRBJ1-5, with D maybe TRBD1 (5 bases). Germline CDR1 LNHDA, CDR2 SQIVND (reference sequence). The CDR3 loop spans 16 amino acids. The V gene lost 4 bases and the J gene lost 4 bases, with 17 bases spanning the gap. CDR3 DNA sequence: TGTGCCAGTAGTAGTCTTGCGGGGGACCGGAATCAGCCCCAGCATTTT. It specifies CASSSLAGDRNQPQHF. The full variable domain, rest sourced from reference TRBV19 and TRBJ1-5, is DGGITQSPKYLFRKEGQNVTLSCEQNLNHDAMYWYRQDPGQGLRLIYYSQIVNDFQKGDIAEGYSVSREKKESFPLTVTSAQKNPTAFYLCASSSLAGDRNQPQHFGDGTRLSIL.

This clone was recorded only once. The gene calls are TRBV5-1 and TRBJ2-1; D may be TRBD2 (6 bases). Trimming left V 4 bases short and J 3 bases short, with 14 bases between. Germline assignment: CDR1 SGHRS and CDR2 YFSETQ. There are 15 residues in the CDR3. The CDR3 spells CASSTGGGGYNEQFF. The DNA for the CDR3 is TGCGCCAGCAGCACCGGGGGTGGGGGCTACAATGAGCAGTTCTTC.

V usage is TRBV23-1 and J usage is TRBJ1-5; D call uncertain. TRBV23-1 is identified as an open reading frame with a role that is uncertain. This CDR3 is 16 amino acids long. V gave up 9 bases and J gave up 5 bases, with 23 bases separating them. The CDR3 DNA reads TGCGCCAGTAACCCTCTCCCCCTCACGGAGGATCAGCCCCAGCATTTT. It is translated as CASNPLPLTEDQPQHF.

The rearrangement uses TRBV27 and TRBJ1-1; D is perhaps TRBD1 (5 bases). Germline values: CDR1 MNHEY, CDR2 SMNVEV (reference sequence). Trimming took off 6 bases at V and 0 bases at J, with 14 bases between the two ends. CDR3 length: 15 amino acids. CDR3 DNA: TGTGCCAGCAGGTTGGGGGGGAACATGAACACTGAAGCTTTCTTT. It specifies CASRLGGNMNTEAFF.

This clone was seen a few times. The rearrangement joins TRBV29-1 to TRBJ2-7; TRBD2 might be the D (5 bases). The CDR3 runs to 13 residues. Trimming shortened V by 4 bases and J by 6 bases, and 16 bases separated the two germline ends. The V gene's germline CDR1 is SQVTM and CDR2 ANQGSEA. The DNA for the CDR3 is TGCAGCGTTGTTGGGGTCCTAGCTGGCGAGCAGTACTTC. Its protein is CSVVGVLAGEQYF.

This rearrangement joins TRBV5-5 to TRBJ2-2, with D hard to call. Looked up from germline, CDR1 is SGHKS and CDR2 is YYEKEE (reference sequence). Trimming took 3 bases from V and 3 from J, leaving 9 bases between them. CDR3 length: 14 amino acids. This CDR3 reads CASSSAAYTGELFF. The DNA for the CDR3 is TGTGCCAGCAGCTCCGCGGCATACACCGGGGAGCTGTTTTTT.

The V gene is TRBV11-2, the J gene TRBJ2-5, with a tentative D call TRBD2 (5 bases). Germline V gene lookup returns CDR1 SGHAT and CDR2 FQNNGV. The CDR3 runs to 15 residues. Deletions cut 0 bases from V and 3 bases from J, with 11 bases between. The CDR3 here is CASSLEVGGKETQYF. The CDR3, as DNA: TGTGCCAGCAGCTTAGAGGTCGGAGGAAAAGAGACCCAGTACTTC.

This clone was counted a few times. The chain recombines TRBV27 with TRBJ1-2; 7 nucleotides line up with TRBD1. V shed 6 bases and J 4 bases; nucleotides not matched to a gene: 8. CDR3 length equals 14 residues. Germline CDR1 MNHEY, CDR2 SMNVEV (reference sequence). CDR3 residues: CASSPDRDFYGYTF. Here the CDR3 DNA reads TGTGCCAGCAGCCCCGACAGGGATTTCTATGGCTACACCTTC.

This clone was counted only a few times. The genes are TRBV4-2 and TRBJ2-1; 9 bases are a match to TRBD2. Germline trimming cut 0 bases from V and 7 bases from J; bases unmatched to any gene: 10. The CDR3 totals 17 residues. Germline V lookup: CDR1 LGHNA, CDR2 YNFKEQ. The CDR3 region has the DNA TGTGCCAGCAGCCAAGAGGGCGCGGGAGGGCCCATGAATGAGCAGTTCTTC. It translates to CASSQEGAGGPMNEQFF.

The chain has TRBV9 and TRBJ2-5; TRBD2 matches at 7 bases. CDR1 is SGDLS and CDR2 is YYNGEE in the germline V gene. The CDR3 runs 15 residues. Germline trimming cut 0 bases from V and 5 bases from J; bases unmatched to any gene: 7. As DNA, the CDR3 is TGTGCCAGCAGCGTAGCTGGGGGGGTCGGGGAGACCCAGTACTTC. Amino acids: CASSVAGGVGETQYF.

This clone came up once. This sequence joins TRBV19 and TRBJ2-7; TRBD2 matches at 11 bases. The CDR3 has 15 amino acids. Germline CDR1 and CDR2: LNHDA and SQIVND (reference sequence). Trimming took 6 bases from V and 5 from J; bases not matched to a gene: 9. CDR3 protein: CASSNLAGGSHEQYF. The CDR3 DNA is TGTGCCAGTAGCAACCTAGCGGGAGGTTCCCACGAGCAGTACTTC.

This chain connects TRBV19 to TRBJ1-4; D is perhaps TRBD1 (5 bases). The CDR3 contains 15 residues. Trimming took 4 bases from V and 5 from J, leaving 14 bases between them. Per the germline V gene, CDR1 is LNHDA and CDR2 is SQIVND (reference sequence). The CDR3 loop is CASSTRQRRNEKLFF. CDR3 DNA sequence: TGTGCCAGTAGTACAAGACAGCGACGGAATGAAAAACTGTTTTTT.